The next 25 T cell receptor beta chains were all read from a single sample in a study of blood T cell repertoires in COVID-19. Assay used: immunoSEQ multiplex PCR; TCRdb lists only in-frame clones, some missing. Among over 250,000 clones listed, about 88% were seen once. Sample: PBMCs or T cells enriched from blood (not recorded which). Source of these receptors: a man in his sixties who had recovered from COVID-19.

This chain links TRBV2 with TRBJ2-1; possibly TRBD2 for D (6 bases). Germline V gene data show CDR1 as SNHLY and CDR2 as FYNNEI. Trimming pared 2 bases from V and 11 bases from J, leaving 13 bases between. The CDR3 is made up of 13 amino acids. This chain's CDR3 is CASSERILAQQFF. DNA of the CDR3: TGTGCCAGCAGTGAAAGGATCCTAGCGCAGCAGTTCTTC.

The CDR3 sequence: CASSYSLYRGNQPQHF. Written as DNA, the CDR3 is TGTGCCAGCAGTTACTCGCTCTACAGGGGAAATCAGCCCCAGCATTTT. The rearrangement uses TRBV6-2 or TRBV6-3 and TRBJ1-5; 7 bases are a match to TRBD1. Trimming at V came to 0 bases and at J to 4 bases, leaving 6 bases not matched to a gene. The CDR3 is made up of 16 amino acids. Germline CDR1 is MNHEY and CDR2 is SVGEGT.

This chain uses TRBV4-2 with TRBJ2-7, with 10 bases matching TRBD2. The CDR3 consists of 17 residues. Germline V lookup: CDR1 LGHNA, CDR2 YNFKEQ. The V gene end was trimmed by 4 bases and the J gene end by 5 bases; junction bases not matched to a gene: 14. CDR3 coding DNA: TGTGCCAGCAGCCCATTACACCCTAGCGGGAGTGCTAACGAGCAGTACTTC. As protein: CASSPLHPSGSANEQYF.

The chain has TRBV7-9 and TRBJ2-3; D is undetermined. This CDR3 is 10 amino acids long. CDR1 is SEHNR, CDR2 FQNEAQ, per germline (reference sequence). V was cut by 11 bases and J by 3 bases, with 6 bases left in between. The CDR3, as DNA: TGTGCCCCCGGGACAGATACGCAGTATTTT. This translates into CAPGTDTQYF.

J is TRBJ1-4 and V is TRBV4-1; 8 bases match TRBD1. CDR1 is MGHRA, CDR2 YSYEKL, per germline. Unmatched junction bases numbered 6, after V lost 5 bases and J lost 4 bases. The length of the CDR3 is 15 residues. CDR3 sequence: CASSFRTGLNEKLFF. Written as DNA, the CDR3 is TGCGCCAGCAGCTTCCGGACAGGGCTTAATGAAAAACTGTTTTTT.

V is TRBV7-8 and J is TRBJ2-3; 13 bases line up with TRBD2. V shed 3 bases and J 1 base; nucleotides not matched to a gene: 7. Germline V gives CDR1 SGHVS, CDR2 FQNEAQ. The CDR3 has 18 residues. The CDR3 DNA is TGTGCCAGCAGCTTGGGACTAGCGGGAAGGGGGGGCACAGATACGCAGTATTTT. The encoded protein is CASSLGLAGRGGTDTQYF.

This chain uses TRBV29-1 with TRBJ2-3, with 7 bases fitting TRBD1. CDR3 length: 14 residues. Germline lookup yields CDR1 SQVTM and CDR2 ANQGSEA. Unmatched junction bases numbered 6, after V lost 4 bases and J lost 2 bases. CDR3 amino acids: CSVALGGSTDTQYF. CDR3 DNA sequence: TGCAGCGTTGCGCTAGGGGGCTCCACAGATACGCAGTATTTT.

The chain is built from TRBV5-5 and TRBJ1-1, with 7 bases lining up with TRBD1. V gave up 5 bases and J gave up 5 bases; unmatched junction bases: 12. CDR3 size: 15 residues. The germline gives CDR1 SGHKS, CDR2 YYEKEE (reference sequence). CDR3 amino acids: CASSFSNLRGTEAFF. Written as DNA, the CDR3 is TGTGCCAGCAGTTTTTCCAACCTCAGGGGGACTGAAGCTTTCTTT. Filled out from reference TRBV5-5 and TRBJ1-1, the complete variable domain reads DAGVTQSPTHLIKTRGQQVTLRCSPISGHKSVSWYQQVLGQGPQFIFQYYEKEERGRGNFPDRFSARQFPNYSSELNVNALLLGDSALYLCASSFSNLRGTEAFFGQGTRLTVV.

The chain joins TRBV7-6 to TRBJ2-7, with 12 nucleotides matching TRBD1. With 3 bases clipped from V and 4 bases from J, the junction kept 7 bases outside the gene matches. The CDR3 is 16 amino acids. Germline lookup yields CDR1 SGHVS and CDR2 FNYEAQ. The CDR3 DNA follows: TGTGCCAGCAGCTTGGGTCCGGGACAGGGGGCTTACGAGCAGTACTTC. Translation gives CASSLGPGQGAYEQYF.

The gene calls are TRBV7-9 and TRBJ2-2; possible D gene TRBD2, 6 bases. The CDR3 length is 15 residues. CDR1 SEHNR and CDR2 FQNEAQ come from the germline V gene (reference sequence). The V and J ends lost 4 bases and 2 bases respectively, with 11 bases between them. CDR3 in amino acids: CASSYGDFNTGELFF. The CDR3 bases are TGTGCCAGCAGCTACGGGGACTTTAACACCGGGGAGCTGTTTTTT.

J is TRBJ1-1 and V is TRBV30, with a possible D match to TRBD1 (5 bases). V gave up 4 bases and J gave up 1 base, with 13 bases separating them. The CDR3 is 14 residues long. The germline gives CDR1 GTSNPN, CDR2 SVGIG (reference sequence). The CDR3 DNA sequence: TGTGCCTGGATTAAGGGGCTGGCGAACACTGAAGCTTTCTTT. It translates to CAWIKGLANTEAFF. The full variable domain, its missing parts supplied by reference TRBV30 and TRBJ1-1, is SQTIHQWPATLVQPVGSPLSLECTVEGTSNPNLYWYRQAAGRGLQLLFYSVGIGQISSEVPQNLSASRPQDRQFILSSKKLLLSDSGFYLCAWIKGLANTEAFFGQGTRLTVV.

The CDR3 bases are TGTGCCAGCAGCTTATCGGGACTAGTTCCCCCAGATACGCAGTATTTT. Translating it yields CASSLSGLVPPDTQYF. The rearrangement joins TRBV11-3 to TRBJ2-3; TRBD2 aligns across 8 bases. The CDR3 has 16 residues. Germline V gives CDR1 SGHNT, CDR2 YENEEA. V shed 2 bases and J 4 bases; nucleotides not matched to a gene: 8.

The sample holds one count of this clone. The V call is TRBV20-1, the J call TRBJ2-1; D remains ambiguous. Trimming removed 6 bases at V and 9 bases at J, with 12 bases between. The CDR3 sequence is 11 residues long. Germline CDR1 and CDR2: DFQATT and SNEGSKA (reference sequence). The CDR3 DNA reads TGCAGTGCAACTCGAGAGCCTGAGCAGTTCTTC. Protein: CSATREPEQFF.

V and J are TRBV6-6 and TRBJ2-7; D perhaps matches TRBD2 (5 bases). The length of the CDR3 is 12 residues. Trimming stripped 5 bases from V and 4 bases from J, with 9 bases between. Germline V gene data show CDR1 as MNHNY and CDR2 as SVGAGI (reference sequence). CDR3 sequence: CASSHEGYEQYF. The CDR3 region has the DNA TGTGCCAGCAGTCACGAGGGATACGAGCAGTACTTC.

The J gene is TRBJ2-7, the V gene TRBV27; 9 nucleotides match TRBD1. Trimming took 6 bases from V and 3 from J; bases not matched to a gene: 3. The CDR3 is made up of 13 amino acids. CDR1 and CDR2 (germline): MNHEY, SMNVEV (reference sequence). CDR3 DNA sequence: TGTGCCAGCAGCGGGACAGGGAACTACGAGCAGTACTTC. It yields the protein CASSGTGNYEQYF.

The gene calls are TRBV13 and TRBJ2-7; 15 bases fit TRBD2. Germline V gene lookup returns CDR1 PRHDT and CDR2 FYEKMQ (reference sequence). The CDR3 loop spans 16 amino acids. Unmatched junction bases numbered 5, after V lost 5 bases and J lost 3 bases. The DNA for the CDR3 is TGTGCCAGCAGCCCCGGACTAGCGGGAGGGGGCTACGAGCAGTACTTC. Residues: CASSPGLAGGGYEQYF.

A note on this clone: The same CDR3 can be traced to other DNA sequences in this sample. J is TRBJ2-3 and V is TRBV6-5, with TRBD2 matching 7 bases. Per the germline V gene, CDR1 is MNHEY and CDR2 is SVGAGI. CDR3 length: 14 amino acids. Germline trimming cut 2 bases from V and 1 base from J; bases unmatched to any gene: 0. DNA of the CDR3: TGTGCCAGCAGTTACAGCGGGGGCACAGATACGCAGTATTTT. Protein sequence: CASSYSGGTDTQYF.

V and J are TRBV5-4 and TRBJ2-7; D is possibly TRBD2 (5 bases). V gave up 4 bases and J gave up 3 bases, with 5 bases separating them. From germline, CDR1 is SGHNT and CDR2 YYREEE (reference sequence). The CDR3 loop spans 11 amino acids. CDR3 sequence: CASSAGYEQYF. Written as DNA, the CDR3 is TGTGCCAGCAGCGCGGGCTACGAGCAGTACTTC.

This clone was recorded only once. In DNA form, the CDR3 reads TGTGCCAGTAGTATGAATCCCGGCACGACTAGGTTCTATGAGCAGTTCTTC. It encodes CASSMNPGTTRFYEQFF. The chain links TRBV19 to TRBJ2-1; D might be TRBD2 (6 bases). Trimming removed 3 bases at V and 8 bases at J, with 23 bases between. CDR3 length equals 17 residues. Germline V gene sequence: CDR1 LNHDA, CDR2 SQIVND (reference sequence).

Details on this clone: The same CDR3 arises from other DNA sequences in this sample as well. The V gene is TRBV19, the J gene TRBJ1-5; TRBD1 matches at 7 bases. CDR3 length: 14 amino acids. The trim removed 5 bases at V and 2 bases at J, leaving 3 bases unmatched. Germline V lookup: CDR1 LNHDA, CDR2 SQIVND (reference sequence). CDR3 sequence (DNA): TGTGCCAGTAGTTTAGGACAGGGCAATCAGCCCCAGCATTTT. This translates into CASSLGQGNQPQHF.

V usage is TRBV19 and J usage is TRBJ1-2, with D uncertain. Germline V gene lookup returns CDR1 LNHDA and CDR2 SQIVND (reference sequence). Trimming removed 6 bases from V and 4 bases from J, with 12 bases in between. The CDR3 is 13 amino acids. Here the CDR3 DNA reads TGTGCCAGTAGCCCCGCCGGGTCCTATGGCTACACCTTC. This encodes CASSPAGSYGYTF. Full variable domain (remainder filled in from reference TRBV19 and TRBJ1-2): DGGITQSPKYLFRKEGQNVTLSCEQNLNHDAMYWYRQDPGQGLRLIYYSQIVNDFQKGDIAEGYSVSREKKESFPLTVTSAQKNPTAFYLCASSPAGSYGYTFGSGTRLTVV.

The rearrangement uses TRBV4-2 and TRBJ2-5, with 7 positions matching TRBD2. The CDR3 length is 14 residues. CDR1 is LGHNA, CDR2 YNFKEQ, per germline. Germline trimming cut 6 bases from V and 7 bases from J; bases unmatched to any gene: 11. The CDR3, as DNA: TGTGCCAGCAGGGGTGGGGGAGGGCGCGGGACCCAGTACTTC. Translation: CASRGGGGRGTQYF.

The V gene is TRBV25-1, the J gene TRBJ1-4; 7 positions agree with TRBD1. The V and J ends lost 4 bases and 5 bases, in that order; junction bases with no gene match: 7. Germline lookup yields CDR1 MGHDK and CDR2 SYGVNS. The CDR3 consists of 15 residues. CDR3 in amino acids: CASSGGTVINEKLFF. For the CDR3, the DNA is TGTGCCAGCAGTGGGGGGACAGTGATCAATGAAAAACTGTTTTTT.

The chain joins TRBV2 to TRBJ2-3; D uncertain. Germline V gives CDR1 SNHLY, CDR2 FYNNEI. This CDR3 comprises 15 residues. Between the trimmed V and J ends, which lost 2 bases and 9 bases, there was a span of 18 bases. The CDR3 spells CASSESRSPVSTQYF. The CDR3 nucleotides read TGTGCCAGCAGTGAATCCAGATCCCCCGTATCGACGCAGTATTTT.

The chain combines TRBV29-1 with TRBJ1-1; TRBD1 might be the D (5 bases). The CDR3 spans 16 residues. Trimming took 8 bases from V and 4 from J, leaving 26 bases between them. CDR1 and CDR2 from the germline V gene are SQVTM and ANQGSEA. The CDR3 coding sequence is TGCAGCACCTTGGGGTCCGCCGCCCCGGGGGGCACTGAAGCTTTCTTT. Its protein product is CSTLGSAAPGGTEAFF.